Included here is one T cell receptor (beta chain) sequence, with context. Assay used: immunoSEQ multiplex PCR; TCRdb lists only in-frame clones, some missing. The sample holds 50,000 to 60,000 clones, around 92% seen once. With 3 bases clipped from V and 5 bases from J, the junction kept 11 bases outside the gene matches. CDR1 and CDR2 from the germline V gene are MDHEN and SYDVKM. This CDR3 spans 17 amino acids. This sample is part of a study of T cell changes during pregnancy in multiple sclerosis. This chain connects TRBV28 to TRBJ1-4; 8 bases fit TRBD1. The specimen comprised CD4+ T cells from peripheral blood mononuclear cells, sampled after pregnancy. This TCR was recovered from a female donor in good health, enrolled as a control in a pregnancy study. Written as DNA, the CDR3 is TGTGCCAGCAGTTTTACCGGGACAGGAAGGAGGAATGAAAAACTGTTTTTT. The encoded protein is CASSFTGTGRRNEKLFF.